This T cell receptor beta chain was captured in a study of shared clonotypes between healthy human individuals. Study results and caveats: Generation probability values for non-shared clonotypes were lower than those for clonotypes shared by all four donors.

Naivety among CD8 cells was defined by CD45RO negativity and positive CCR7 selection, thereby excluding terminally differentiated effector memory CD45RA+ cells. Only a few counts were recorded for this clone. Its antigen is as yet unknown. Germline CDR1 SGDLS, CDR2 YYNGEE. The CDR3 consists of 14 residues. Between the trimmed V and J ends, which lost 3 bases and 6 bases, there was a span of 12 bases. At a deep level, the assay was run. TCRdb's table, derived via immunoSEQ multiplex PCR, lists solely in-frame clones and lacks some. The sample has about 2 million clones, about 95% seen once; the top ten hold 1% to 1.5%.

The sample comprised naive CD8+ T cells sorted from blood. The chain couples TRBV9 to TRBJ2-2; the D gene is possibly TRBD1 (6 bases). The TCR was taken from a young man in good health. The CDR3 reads CASSGQGWPGELFF. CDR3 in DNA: TGTGCCAGCAGCGGGCAGGGGTGGCCCGGGGAGCTGTTTTTT.